Below, 2 T cell receptor beta chains from the same sample are listed, as sequenced in a study of post-analysis software for immune sequencing data. Study results and caveats: In patients, five or six TRBV segments were more frequent than in controls, with TRBV5-6, TRBV5-1 and TRBV20-1 among them.

The library was made from cDNA and included unique molecular identifiers. TCRdb passed the PCR reads through MiXCR, listing each CDR3 protein once. The sample yields hundreds of thousands of distinct CDR3 sequences, about 40% seen once. The antigens these receptors bind are not known. Sequencing was performed on blood. All receptors come from a girl under 18 with multiple sclerosis.

Only a few counts were recorded for this clonotype. CDR3: CASSEGVDRSSYNEQFF. CDR3 in DNA: TGTGCCAGCAGTGAAGGGGTCGACAGGAGCTCCTACAATGAGCAGTTCTTC. V and J are TRBV6-1 and TRBJ2-1; D perhaps matches TRBD1 (6 bases). The germline V and J ends were trimmed by 1 base and 0 bases, with 13 bases remaining between them. The germline V gene encodes CDR1 MNHNS and CDR2 SASEGT. The CDR3 is 17 amino acids.

In its sample, this clonotype was seen a few times. The chain uses TRBV6-5 and TRBJ2-7; D might be TRBD1 or TRBD2, each matching 5 bases. V lost 6 bases to trimming and J lost 3 bases, with 18 bases between them. This CDR3 region has 15 residues. Germline loops: CDR1 MNHEY, CDR2 SVGAGI. In DNA, the CDR3 is TGTGCCAGCAGGCCACCGGGACCCATAGGCTACGAGCAGTACTTC. It is translated as CASRPPGPIGYEQYF.